This record looks at one T cell receptor (beta chain) sequence and its context. Its target is unknown. Participating donors were healthy, HIV-negative adults free of recent acute infections or vaccinations. These data originate in a study of shared clonotypes between healthy human individuals. Notes on the study in general: Investigators expected sequencing depth to affect clonotype sharing among donors. The authors sampled blood alone, and tissue repertoires likely differ.

Germline assignment: CDR1 LNHDA and CDR2 SQIVND (reference sequence). CDR3 length: 14 residues. The J segment lost 2 bases and the V segment lost 3 bases, leaving 4 bases of the junction unmatched. Profiled with immunoSEQ multiplex PCR; TCRdb holds only in-frame clones, not every one. Of roughly 1.4 million clones listed, 98% are singletons. The source of this sequence is a man aged 25 to 45 in good health. The rearrangement links TRBV19 to TRBJ2-7, with 7 bases lining up with TRBD2. The sequenced sample consisted of naive CD4+ T cells sorted from blood. As to subset: CD45RA+ positively selected. As DNA, the CDR3 is TGTGCCAGTAGTATGGCTAGCGGAGCCTACGAGCAGTACTTC. Amino acids: CASSMASGAYEQYF.